The sequence of this T cell receptor beta chain was determined in a study of T-cell memory formation after mild COVID-19. Overall study: Largely, TCR clusters stayed within a single donor. Study-level results: Contracting clones, day 15 to 85, had balanced CD4/CD8, and later expanders favored CD4+.

This clonotype has ten or more counts. Its antigen is as yet unknown. 5'RACE primed from the constant segment yielded TCR alpha and TCR beta cDNA libraries bearing sample barcodes and UMIs. TCRdb re-analysed the 5' RACE reads in MiXCR, keeping a single row per CDR3 protein. The repertoire has around 390,000 distinct CDR3 sequences, around a sixth of them found once; the top ten carry 20% to 25%. The CDR3 is made up of 14 amino acids. Germline V CDR1 and CDR2: SGHTA, FQGNSA. Trimming removed 1 base at V and 6 bases at J, with 13 bases between. This sequence was found in a man aged 18 to 29 who had mild COVID-19 (a few samples of this study predate the infection). Cell type and time point are not known. Sequencing used PBMCs or a T cell subset sorted from them (not recorded which). The chain couples TRBV7-2 to TRBJ2-7; D is perhaps TRBD1 (5 bases). CDR3: CASSLGGGHIEQYV. The DNA for the CDR3 is TGTGCCAGCAGCTTAGGGGGCGGACACATCGAGCAGTACGTC.